This T cell receptor beta chain was obtained from a study of blood T cell repertoires in COVID-19 (dated by TCRdb to 2020 to 2021). Describing the broader study: Samples from collaborators originated in the United States, Italy and Spain and spanned both the acute and convalescent phases of COVID-19. The material from the prospective study consisted of cDNA or gDNA derived from T cells, B-cell-depleted T cells, or PBMCs. Subjects who had been exposed to COVID-19, were actively infected with it, or had recovered from it provided the deeply sampled blood TCRbeta repertoires that made up the dataset. The repertoires were released in a freely available public database meant as a resource for research on the immune response to SARS-CoV-2. Samples were obtained from the ongoing ImmuneRACE study (first 160 participants) and from about 1,300 subjects provided by 6 global collaborators. A de-identified subject ID, COVID-19 status, age in years and sex were almost always included in the sample metadata. Where available, HLA class I and class II types were obtained from metadata supplied by the sample provider rather than from assay-based typing. Broad study findings and their caveats: Clinical and demographic metadata were provided uncurated, with the amount varying by source and participant.

Concerning this clone: What this receptor recognizes is not known. The input lacks base qualities; no much larger clone sits a single base away.

The germline V gene (reference sequence) supplies CDR1 LGHDT and CDR2 YNNKEL. The CDR3 covers 17 residues, taking in both the cysteine and the phenylalanine. The entry retains the CDR3 DNA only, 51 bases that are in frame from base 1. V is cut back by 3 bases and J by 0 bases, with 8 bases in the junction unmatched. A second Seattle source provided samples from volunteer blood donors who had recovered from COVID-19. Each collaborating institution followed its own protocols to collect whole blood in K2EDTA tubes. For TCRbeta analysis, collaborators shipped samples in one of three forms: frozen whole blood, isolated PBMCs, or DNA extracted from either of those sample types. TCRbeta CDR3 regions were amplified from genomic DNA using the immunoSEQ Assay, a bias-controlled multiplex PCR. The authors' analysis ran thus. Nucleated cell counts per sample were estimated from amplification of reference gene primers within the assay. To quantify the absolute abundance of each unique TCRbeta CDR3 rearrangement, sequence reads were collapsed and filtered. For each sample, productive Simpson clonality was calculated as the square root of Simpson's diversity index over productive rearrangements. TCRdb provides this immuneACCESS table in a form limited to in-frame rearrangements. Some clones are lacking; in checked studies, under half of them reflect an unresolved V gene, and why the rest are absent is not known. V and J calls and clone size follow that table, whereas D and trimming were derived from the DNA. The sample table records approximately 250,000 clones; roughly 84% of these occur just once. Of the sample, about 1.5% falls within the top ten clones.

The material sequenced was peripheral blood. This clonotype was obtained from a woman in her thirties or forties who had recovered from COVID-19. The chain links TRBV3-1 (or the pseudogene TRBV3-2) with TRBJ1-3, with 7 bases aligning to TRBD1. DNA sequence: TGTGCCAGCAGCCAGGTCGGGACAGCCGTCTCTGGAAACACCATATATTTT. This gives the protein CASSQVGTAVSGNTIYF.